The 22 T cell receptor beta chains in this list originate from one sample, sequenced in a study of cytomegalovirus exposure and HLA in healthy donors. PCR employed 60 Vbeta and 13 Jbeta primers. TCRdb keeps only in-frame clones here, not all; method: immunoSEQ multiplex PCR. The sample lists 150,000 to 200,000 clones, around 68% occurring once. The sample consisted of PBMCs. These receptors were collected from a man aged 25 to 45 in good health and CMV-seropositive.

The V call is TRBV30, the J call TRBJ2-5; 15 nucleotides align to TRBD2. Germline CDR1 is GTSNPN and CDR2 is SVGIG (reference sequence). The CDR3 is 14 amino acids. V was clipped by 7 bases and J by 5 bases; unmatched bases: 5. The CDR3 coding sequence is TGTGCCTTGGGACTAGCGGGAGGTGGGGAGACCCAGTACTTC. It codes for CALGLAGGGETQYF.

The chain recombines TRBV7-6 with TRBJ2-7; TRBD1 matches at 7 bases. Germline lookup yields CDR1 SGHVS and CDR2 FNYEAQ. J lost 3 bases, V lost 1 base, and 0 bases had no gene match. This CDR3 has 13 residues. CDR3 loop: CASSLGTGYEQYF. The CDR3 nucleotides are TGTGCCAGCAGCTTAGGGACAGGCTACGAGCAGTACTTC.

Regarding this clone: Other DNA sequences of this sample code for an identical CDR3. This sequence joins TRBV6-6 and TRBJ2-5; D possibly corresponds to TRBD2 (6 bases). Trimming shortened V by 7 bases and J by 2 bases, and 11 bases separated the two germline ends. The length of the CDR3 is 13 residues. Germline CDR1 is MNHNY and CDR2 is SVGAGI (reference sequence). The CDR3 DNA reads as TGTGCCAGCACGCGGCTAGCGCAAGAGACCCAGTACTTC. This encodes CASTRLAQETQYF.

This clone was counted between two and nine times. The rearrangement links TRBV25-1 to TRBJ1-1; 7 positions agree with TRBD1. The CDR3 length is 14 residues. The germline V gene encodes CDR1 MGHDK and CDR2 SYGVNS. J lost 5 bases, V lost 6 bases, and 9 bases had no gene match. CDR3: CASSLTGSRTEAFF. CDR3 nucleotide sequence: TGTGCCAGCAGCCTGACAGGGTCTCGTACTGAAGCTTTCTTT.

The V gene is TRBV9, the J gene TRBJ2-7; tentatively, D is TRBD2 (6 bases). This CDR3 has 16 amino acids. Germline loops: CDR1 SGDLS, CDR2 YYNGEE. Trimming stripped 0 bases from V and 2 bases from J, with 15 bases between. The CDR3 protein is CASSVASGVDPYEQYF. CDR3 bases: TGTGCCAGCAGCGTAGCCTCGGGGGTCGACCCCTACGAGCAGTACTTC. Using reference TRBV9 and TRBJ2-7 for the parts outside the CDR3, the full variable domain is DSGVTQTPKHLITATGQRVTLRCSPRSGDLSVYWYQQSLDQGLQFLIQYYNGEERAKGNILERFSAQQFPDLHSELNLSSLELGDSALYFCASSVASGVDPYEQYFGPGTRLTVT.

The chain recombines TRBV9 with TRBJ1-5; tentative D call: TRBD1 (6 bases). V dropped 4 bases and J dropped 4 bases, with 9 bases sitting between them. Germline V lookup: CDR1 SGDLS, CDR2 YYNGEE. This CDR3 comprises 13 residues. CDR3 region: CASSSGTNQPQHF. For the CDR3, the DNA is TGTGCCAGCAGCTCAGGGACAAATCAGCCCCAGCATTTT.

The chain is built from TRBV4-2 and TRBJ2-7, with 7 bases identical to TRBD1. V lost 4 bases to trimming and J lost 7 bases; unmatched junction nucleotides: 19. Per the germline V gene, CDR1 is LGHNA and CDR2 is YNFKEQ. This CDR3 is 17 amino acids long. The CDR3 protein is CASSPLAIGTEGLEQYF. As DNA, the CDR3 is TGTGCCAGCAGCCCTCTTGCTATAGGGACAGAGGGATTAGAGCAGTACTTC.

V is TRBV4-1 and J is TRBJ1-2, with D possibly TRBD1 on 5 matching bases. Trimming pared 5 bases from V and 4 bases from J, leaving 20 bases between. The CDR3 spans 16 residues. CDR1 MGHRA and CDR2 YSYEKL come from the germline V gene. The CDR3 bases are TGCGCCAGCAGCTCCTCCTTCAGGGTAACAAGCTATGGCTACACCTTC. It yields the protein CASSSSFRVTSYGYTF.

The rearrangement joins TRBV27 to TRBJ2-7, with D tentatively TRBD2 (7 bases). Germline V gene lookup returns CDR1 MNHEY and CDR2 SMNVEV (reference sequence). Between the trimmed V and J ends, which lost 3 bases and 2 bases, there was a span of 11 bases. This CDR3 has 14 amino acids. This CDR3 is CASSLGGPAYEQYF. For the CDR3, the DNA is TGTGCCAGCAGTTTGGGGGGGCCCGCCTACGAGCAGTACTTC.

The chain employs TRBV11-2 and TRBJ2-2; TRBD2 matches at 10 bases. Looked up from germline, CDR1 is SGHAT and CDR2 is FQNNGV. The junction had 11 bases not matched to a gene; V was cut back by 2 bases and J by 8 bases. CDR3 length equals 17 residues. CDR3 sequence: CASSLRLAGVHSGELFF. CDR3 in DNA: TGTGCCAGCAGCTTAAGGCTAGCGGGAGTTCACTCGGGGGAGCTGTTTTTT. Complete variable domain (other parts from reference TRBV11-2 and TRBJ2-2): EAGVAQSPRYKIIEKRQSVAFWCNPISGHATLYWYQQILGQGPKLLIQFQNNGVVDDSQLPKDRFSAERLKGVDSTLKIQPAKLEDSAVYLCASSLRLAGVHSGELFFGEGSRLTVL.

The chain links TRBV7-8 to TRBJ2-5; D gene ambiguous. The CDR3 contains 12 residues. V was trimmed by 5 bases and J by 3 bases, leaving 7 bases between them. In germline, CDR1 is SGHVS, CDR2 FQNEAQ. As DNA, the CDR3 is TGTGCCAGCAGCGAGAGAGAAGAGACCCAGTACTTC. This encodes CASSEREETQYF.

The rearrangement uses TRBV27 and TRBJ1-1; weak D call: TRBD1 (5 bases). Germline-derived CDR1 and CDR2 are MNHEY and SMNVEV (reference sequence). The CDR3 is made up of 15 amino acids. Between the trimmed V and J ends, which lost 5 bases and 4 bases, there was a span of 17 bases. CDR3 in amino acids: CASSPLAGFGTEAFF. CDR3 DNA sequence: TGTGCCAGCAGTCCCCTGGCAGGGTTCGGCACTGAAGCTTTCTTT.

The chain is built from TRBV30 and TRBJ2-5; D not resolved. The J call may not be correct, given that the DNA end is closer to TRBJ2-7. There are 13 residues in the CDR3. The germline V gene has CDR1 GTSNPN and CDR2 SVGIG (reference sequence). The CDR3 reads CAWSVVSSYEQYF. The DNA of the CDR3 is TGTGCCTGGAGTGTTGTGAGCTCCTACGAGCAGTACTTC.

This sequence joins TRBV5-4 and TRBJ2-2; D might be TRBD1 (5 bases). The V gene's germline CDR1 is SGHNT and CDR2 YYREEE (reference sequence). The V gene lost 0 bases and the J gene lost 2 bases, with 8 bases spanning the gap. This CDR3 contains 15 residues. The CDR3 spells CASSLDRFNTGELFF. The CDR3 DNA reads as TGTGCCAGCAGCTTGGACAGGTTTAACACCGGGGAGCTGTTTTTT.

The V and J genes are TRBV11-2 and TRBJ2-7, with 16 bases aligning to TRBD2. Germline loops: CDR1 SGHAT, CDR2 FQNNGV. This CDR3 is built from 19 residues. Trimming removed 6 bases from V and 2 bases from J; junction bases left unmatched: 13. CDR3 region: CASRAFSGTSGRAPYEQYF. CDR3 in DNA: TGTGCCAGCAGAGCCTTCTCCGGGACTAGCGGGAGGGCCCCCTACGAGCAGTACTTC.

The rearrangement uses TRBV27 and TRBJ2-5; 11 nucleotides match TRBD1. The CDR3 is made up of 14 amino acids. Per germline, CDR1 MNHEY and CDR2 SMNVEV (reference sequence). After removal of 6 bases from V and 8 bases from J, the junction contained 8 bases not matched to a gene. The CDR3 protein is CASSSGTGGKTQYF. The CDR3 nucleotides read TGTGCCAGCAGCTCCGGGACAGGGGGAAAAACCCAGTACTTC.

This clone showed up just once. The CDR3 DNA follows: TGTGCCAGCAGCTTAGCCTTGGGACAGGGGAATGAAAAACTGTTTTTT. Residues: CASSLALGQGNEKLFF. The chain is built from TRBV7-6 and TRBJ1-4, with 10 bases aligning to TRBD1. The CDR3 is 16 residues long. V dropped 0 bases and J dropped 5; count of bases not matched to a gene: 3. CDR1 is SGHVS and CDR2 is FNYEAQ in the germline V gene.

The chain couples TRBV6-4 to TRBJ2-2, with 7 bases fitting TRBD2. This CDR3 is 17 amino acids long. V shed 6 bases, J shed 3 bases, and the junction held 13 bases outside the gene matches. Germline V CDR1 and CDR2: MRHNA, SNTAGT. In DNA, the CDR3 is TGTGCCAGCAGCCGGGACTACATCAATCGGGACACCGGGGAGCTGTTTTTT. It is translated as CASSRDYINRDTGELFF.

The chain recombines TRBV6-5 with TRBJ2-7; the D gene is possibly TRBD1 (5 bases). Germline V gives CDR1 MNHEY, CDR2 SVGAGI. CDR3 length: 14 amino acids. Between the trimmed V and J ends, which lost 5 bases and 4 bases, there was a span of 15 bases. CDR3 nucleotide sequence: TGTGCCAGCAGTAGGGGCGGCAGTGTTTACGAGCAGTACTTC. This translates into CASSRGGSVYEQYF.

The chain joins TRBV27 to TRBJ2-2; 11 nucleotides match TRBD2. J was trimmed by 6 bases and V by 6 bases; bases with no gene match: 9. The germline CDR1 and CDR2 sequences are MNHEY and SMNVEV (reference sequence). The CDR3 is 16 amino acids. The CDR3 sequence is CASRPILAGDSGELFF. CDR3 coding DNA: TGTGCCAGCAGACCTATACTAGCGGGAGATTCCGGGGAGCTGTTTTTT.

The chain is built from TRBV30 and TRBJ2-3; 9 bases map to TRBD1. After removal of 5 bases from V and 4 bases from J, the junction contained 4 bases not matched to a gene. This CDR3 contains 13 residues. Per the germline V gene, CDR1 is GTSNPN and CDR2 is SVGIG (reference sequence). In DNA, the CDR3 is TGTGCCTGGCGACAGGGGGGAGCAGATACGCAGTATTTT. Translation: CAWRQGGADTQYF.

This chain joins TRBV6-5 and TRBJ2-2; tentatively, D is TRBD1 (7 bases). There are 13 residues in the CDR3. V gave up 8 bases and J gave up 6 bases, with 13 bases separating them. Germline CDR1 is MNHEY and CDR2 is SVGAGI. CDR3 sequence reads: CASRQGGSGELFF. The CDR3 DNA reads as TGTGCCAGCCGTCAGGGGGGTTCCGGGGAGCTGTTTTTT.